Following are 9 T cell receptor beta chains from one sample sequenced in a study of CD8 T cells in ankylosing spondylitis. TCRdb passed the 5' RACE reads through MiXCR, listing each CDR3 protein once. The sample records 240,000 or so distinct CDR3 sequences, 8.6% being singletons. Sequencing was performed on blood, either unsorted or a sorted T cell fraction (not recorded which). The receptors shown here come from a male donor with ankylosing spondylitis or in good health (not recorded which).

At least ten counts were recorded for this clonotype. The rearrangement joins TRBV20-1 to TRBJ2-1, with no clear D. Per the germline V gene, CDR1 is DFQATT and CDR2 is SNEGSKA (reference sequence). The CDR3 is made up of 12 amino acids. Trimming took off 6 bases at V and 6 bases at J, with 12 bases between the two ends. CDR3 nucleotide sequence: TGCAGTGCGCCCAGGACCCCCAATGAGCAGTTCTTC. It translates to CSAPRTPNEQFF.

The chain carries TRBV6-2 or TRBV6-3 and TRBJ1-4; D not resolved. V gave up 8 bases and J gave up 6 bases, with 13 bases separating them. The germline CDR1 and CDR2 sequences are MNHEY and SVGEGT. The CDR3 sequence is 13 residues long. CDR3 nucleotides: TGTGCCAGCCGGGATACGAGGGATGAAAAACTGTTTTTT. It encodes CASRDTRDEKLFF.

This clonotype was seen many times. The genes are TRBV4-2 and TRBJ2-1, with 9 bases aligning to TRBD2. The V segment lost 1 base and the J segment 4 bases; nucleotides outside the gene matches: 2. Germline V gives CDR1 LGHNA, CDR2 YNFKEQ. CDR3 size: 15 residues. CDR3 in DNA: TGTGCCAGCAGCCAAGGTAGCGGGGGTTACAATGAGCAGTTCTTC. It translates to CASSQGSGGYNEQFF.

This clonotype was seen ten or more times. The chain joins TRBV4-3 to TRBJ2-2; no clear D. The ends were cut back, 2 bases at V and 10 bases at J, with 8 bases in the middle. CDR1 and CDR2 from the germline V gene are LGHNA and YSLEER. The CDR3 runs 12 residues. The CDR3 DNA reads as TGCGCCAGCAGCCAAACCCGTGAGGAGCTGTTTTTT. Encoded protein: CASSQTREELFF.

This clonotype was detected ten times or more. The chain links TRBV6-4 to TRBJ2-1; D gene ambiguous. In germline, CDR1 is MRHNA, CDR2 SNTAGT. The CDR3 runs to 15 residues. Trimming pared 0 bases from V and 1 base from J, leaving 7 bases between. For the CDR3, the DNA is TGTGCCAGCAGTGACTCGTTAGGGTCCTACAATGAGCAGTTCTTC. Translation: CASSDSLGSYNEQFF.

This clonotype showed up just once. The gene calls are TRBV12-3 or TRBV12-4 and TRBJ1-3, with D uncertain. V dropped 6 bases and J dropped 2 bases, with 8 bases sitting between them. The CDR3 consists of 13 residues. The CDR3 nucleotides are TGTGCCAGCAGCAAAGGACCTGGAAACACCATATATTTT. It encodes CASSKGPGNTIYF.

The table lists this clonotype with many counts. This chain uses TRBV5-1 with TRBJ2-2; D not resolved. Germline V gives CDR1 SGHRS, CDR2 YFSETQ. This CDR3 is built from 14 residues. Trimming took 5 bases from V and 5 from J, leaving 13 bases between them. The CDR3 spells CASSPRTETGELFF. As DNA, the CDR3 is TGCGCCAGCAGTCCTAGGACGGAGACCGGGGAGCTGTTTTTT.

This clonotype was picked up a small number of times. This chain's CDR3 is CATSDRQGSNQPQHF. The CDR3 DNA sequence: TGTGCCACCAGTGATCGGCAGGGGAGCAATCAGCCCCAGCATTTT. The chain recombines TRBV24-1 with TRBJ1-5; the D gene is possibly TRBD1 (6 bases). The V end lost 3 bases, the J end lost 1 base, and 9 bases lay between the germline ends. The CDR3 is 15 residues long. Germline CDR1 KGHDR, CDR2 SFDVKD.

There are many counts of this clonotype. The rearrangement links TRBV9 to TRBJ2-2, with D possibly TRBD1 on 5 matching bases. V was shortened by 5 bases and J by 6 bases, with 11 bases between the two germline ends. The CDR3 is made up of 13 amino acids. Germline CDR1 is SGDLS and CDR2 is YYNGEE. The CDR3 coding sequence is TGTGCCAGCAGTTCGCAGGGCCCCGGGGAGCTGTTTTTT. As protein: CASSSQGPGELFF.